A selection of T cell receptor beta chains follows, all from one sample in a study of OX40 agonist ivuxolimab in advanced cancers. TCRdb's copy holds only in-frame clones and misses some; the assay was immunoSEQ multiplex PCR. This sample has about 40,000 clones, with around 80% found just once. This sample comprised CD4+ or CD8+ T cells sorted from blood, obtained in a trial of the OX40 agonist ivuxolimab. All receptors derive from an adult with an advanced solid tumor such as melanoma, head and neck, liver or kidney cancer. Both conserved end residues are part of each CDR3. A D gene is named only where the DNA matches it firmly. Clone size is not always given. Where it is, it says once, few, many or a class for expanded clones.

V gene: TRBV7-3
D gene: NA
J gene: TRBJ1-1
clone size: NA
CDR3 DNA: TGTGCCAGCAGCTTGTCCCCTCCGAACACTGAAGCTTTCTTT
CDR3 protein: CASSLSPPNTEAFF

V gene: TRBV6-5
D gene: NA
J gene: TRBJ2-5
clone size: NA
CDR3 DNA: TGTGCCAGCAGTCCCCGACTGGGGTTAGAGACCCAGTACTTC
CDR3 protein: CASSPRLGLETQYF

V gene: TRBV6-5
D gene: NA
J gene: TRBJ2-3
clone size: NA
CDR3 DNA: TGTGCCAGCAGCTCCCGACTAGCAGATACGCAGTATTTT
CDR3 protein: CASSSRLADTQYF

V gene: TRBV19
D gene: NA
J gene: TRBJ1-4
clone size: NA
CDR3 DNA: TGTGCCAGTAGTTTTGGCTCAACTAATGAAAAACTGTTTTTT
CDR3 protein: CASSFGSTNEKLFF

V gene: TRBV7-9
D gene: NA
J gene: TRBJ1-2
clone size: few
CDR3 DNA: TGTGCCAGCAGCTTAGGTAACAGCCAGTACTATGGCTACACCTTC
CDR3 protein: CASSLGNSQYYGYTF

V gene: TRBV7-6
D gene: NA
J gene: TRBJ2-1
clone size: NA
CDR3 DNA: TGTGCCAGCAGCAACCGCGCCTACAATGAGCAGTTCTTC
CDR3 protein: CASSNRAYNEQFF

V gene: TRBV13
D gene: TRBD2
J gene: TRBJ2-7
clone size: NA
CDR3 DNA: TGTGCCAGCAGCCTTACGAGCGGGGGGCTTTCCTACGAGCAGTACTTC
CDR3 protein: CASSLTSGGLSYEQYF

V gene: TRBV4-1
D gene: NA
J gene: TRBJ1-5
clone size: few
CDR3 DNA: TGCGCCAGCAGCCAAGATATCCCGTCCAATCAGCCCCAGCATTTT
CDR3 protein: CASSQDIPSNQPQHF

V gene: TRBV19
D gene: NA
J gene: TRBJ1-5
clone size: NA
CDR3 DNA: TGTGCCAGTAGTACCGGGTACAGGCAGCCCCAGCATTTT
CDR3 protein: CASSTGYRQPQHF

V gene: TRBV18
D gene: TRBD1
J gene: TRBJ2-7
clone size: NA
CDR3 DNA: TGTGCCAGCTCAGCAGCCGGGACAGGGGGATTGATGCAGTACTTC
CDR3 protein: CASSAAGTGGLMQYF

V gene: TRBV6-1
D gene: TRBD1
J gene: TRBJ2-2
clone size: NA
CDR3 DNA: TGTGCCAGCAGCCGCCGGACAGGGGACACCGGGGAGCTGTTTTTT
CDR3 protein: CASSRRTGDTGELFF

V gene: TRBV7-2
D gene: TRBD1
J gene: TRBJ2-5
clone size: NA
CDR3 DNA: TGTGCCAGCAGCGTCGACAGGGCCGCGTATTCGGCCCAGTACTTC
CDR3 protein: CASSVDRAAYSAQYF

V gene: TRBV6-5
D gene: NA
J gene: TRBJ1-1
clone size: NA
CDR3 DNA: TGTGCCAGCAGTGCGACAGGAGACACTGAAGCTTTCTTT
CDR3 protein: CASSATGDTEAFF

V gene: TRBV5-1
D gene: NA
J gene: TRBJ2-7
clone size: NA
CDR3 DNA: TGCGCCAGCAGCTCCTACCCCAGACAGGACCAATCGGGATGGTCGAAGTACTTC
CDR3 protein: CASSSYPRQDQSGWSKYF

V gene: TRBV11-2
D gene: TRBD2
J gene: TRBJ2-1
clone size: NA
CDR3 DNA: TGTGCCAGCAGCGAAAGACTAGCGGGAACCCATGAGCAGTTCTTC
CDR3 protein: CASSERLAGTHEQFF

V gene: TRBV6-5
D gene: NA
J gene: TRBJ2-5
clone size: NA
CDR3 DNA: TGTGCCAGCAGGGAAACTCAGGGGCCGGGGACCCAGTACTTC
CDR3 protein: CASRETQGPGTQYF

V gene: TRBV11-2
D gene: NA
J gene: TRBJ1-1
clone size: NA
CDR3 DNA: TGTGCCAGCAGCTTAGAACGGGTCGGCGGGACTGAAGCTTTCTTT
CDR3 protein: CASSLERVGGTEAFF

V gene: TRBV5-1
D gene: TRBD2
J gene: TRBJ2-7
clone size: NA
CDR3 DNA: TGCGCCAGCAGCCGGACTAGCGAGCAGTACTTC
CDR3 protein: CASSRTSEQYF

V gene: TRBV6-1
D gene: NA
J gene: TRBJ1-5
clone size: NA
CDR3 DNA: TGTGCCAGCAGTGAAGTGGGTGGATACAATCAGCCCCAGCATTTT
CDR3 protein: CASSEVGGYNQPQHF

V gene: TRBV28
D gene: NA
J gene: TRBJ1-3
clone size: NA
CDR3 DNA: TGTGCCAGCATCCCCCGAAGAGGCGCTGGAAACACCATATATTTT
CDR3 protein: CASIPRRGAGNTIYF

V gene: TRBV18
D gene: NA
J gene: TRBJ1-1
clone size: NA
CDR3 DNA: TGTGCCAGCTCACCATCAAGGGGGAACACTGAAGCTTTCTTT
CDR3 protein: CASSPSRGNTEAFF

V gene: TRBV6-1
D gene: NA
J gene: TRBJ1-1
clone size: NA
CDR3 DNA: TGTGCCAGCAGTTTGCAGGGTGAAGCTTTCTTT
CDR3 protein: CASSLQGEAFF

V gene: TRBV9
D gene: NA
J gene: TRBJ2-3
clone size: NA
CDR3 DNA: TGTGCCAGCAGCGTAGAACCTTTCACAGATACGCAGTATTTT
CDR3 protein: CASSVEPFTDTQYF

V gene: TRBV5-1
D gene: NA
J gene: TRBJ2-2
clone size: NA
CDR3 DNA: TGCGCCAGCAGCCCCCCCCGTGGGGAGCTGTTTTTT
CDR3 protein: CASSPPRGELFF

V gene: TRBV5-5
D gene: NA
J gene: TRBJ1-2
clone size: NA
CDR3 DNA: TGTGCCAGCAGCTTGTCCCCCGAGAACTATGGCTACACCTTC
CDR3 protein: CASSLSPENYGYTF

V gene: TRBV10-2
D gene: TRBD2
J gene: TRBJ2-3
clone size: NA
CDR3 DNA: TGCGCCAGCAGGGGACTAGCGGGGGACACAGATACGCAGTATTTT
CDR3 protein: CASRGLAGDTDTQYF

V gene: TRBV7-9
D gene: NA
J gene: TRBJ2-5
clone size: NA
CDR3 DNA: TGTGCCAGCAGCTTTTACCAAGAGACCCAGTACTTC
CDR3 protein: CASSFYQETQYF

V gene: TRBV7-9
D gene: NA
J gene: TRBJ2-2
clone size: NA
CDR3 DNA: TGTGCCAGCAGGGAGGGACGGCGGGGCACCGGGGAGCTGTTTTTT
CDR3 protein: CASREGRRGTGELFF

V gene: TRBV27
D gene: NA
J gene: TRBJ2-3
clone size: NA
CDR3 DNA: TGTGCCAGCAGTAAAAGGGCCTTCACAGATACGCAGTATTTT
CDR3 protein: CASSKRAFTDTQYF

V gene: TRBV6-5
D gene: TRBD1
J gene: TRBJ1-2
clone size: NA
CDR3 DNA: TGTGCCAGCAGTATCATTAGACAGGGGTTTGATGGCTACACCTTC
CDR3 protein: CASSIIRQGFDGYTF

V gene: TRBV30
D gene: NA
J gene: TRBJ2-7
clone size: NA
CDR3 DNA: TGTGCCTGGAGTGTGGGCAGGTTTGGCCACGAGCAGTACTTC
CDR3 protein: CAWSVGRFGHEQYF

V gene: TRBV28
D gene: NA
J gene: TRBJ1-3
clone size: NA
CDR3 DNA: TGTGCCAGCAGTTTACTATTAGGCTTCTCTGGAAACACCATATATTTT
CDR3 protein: CASSLLLGFSGNTIYF

V gene: TRBV10-3
D gene: NA
J gene: TRBJ1-4
clone size: NA
CDR3 DNA: TGTGCCATCTCTTCCACGGACTCAAATGAAAAACTGTTTTTT
CDR3 protein: CAISSTDSNEKLFF

V gene: TRBV19
D gene: NA
J gene: TRBJ1-2
clone size: NA
CDR3 DNA: TGTGCCAGTAGTATGCCAACTAACTATGGCTACACCTTC
CDR3 protein: CASSMPTNYGYTF

V gene: TRBV10-3
D gene: NA
J gene: TRBJ1-1
clone size: few
CDR3 DNA: TGTGCCATCAGTGACCGGACAAGAAACACTGAAGCTTTCTTT
CDR3 protein: CAISDRTRNTEAFF

V gene: TRBV2
D gene: NA
J gene: TRBJ1-4
clone size: NA
CDR3 DNA: TGTGCCAGCTCCGGGGAGGGAAAACTGTTTTTT
CDR3 protein: CASSGEGKLFF

V gene: TRBV30
D gene: NA
J gene: TRBJ2-2
clone size: NA
CDR3 DNA: TGTGCCTGGAGTTTAGGGCTCGCGAACACCGGGGAGCTGTTTTTT
CDR3 protein: CAWSLGLANTGELFF

V gene: TRBV19
D gene: NA
J gene: TRBJ2-2
clone size: NA
CDR3 DNA: TGTGCCAGTAGTGGGGGGACTAACACCGGGGAGCTGTTTTTT
CDR3 protein: CASSGGTNTGELFF

V gene: TRBV7-9
D gene: TRBD1
J gene: TRBJ2-7
clone size: NA
CDR3 DNA: TGTGCCAGCAGCTTAGCGCTGCCGGGACAGGGGTTTAGCGAGCAGTACTTC
CDR3 protein: CASSLALPGQGFSEQYF

V gene: TRBV7-3
D gene: NA
J gene: TRBJ1-2
clone size: NA
CDR3 DNA: TGTGCCAGCAGCACCAACAGGGTCGAATTCGGCTACACCTTC
CDR3 protein: CASSTNRVEFGYTF

V gene: TRBV2
D gene: NA
J gene: TRBJ2-7
clone size: NA
CDR3 DNA: TGTGCCAGCAGTCCATCGGCCTACGAGCAGTACTTC
CDR3 protein: CASSPSAYEQYF

V gene: TRBV4-1
D gene: TRBD2
J gene: TRBJ2-5
clone size: once
CDR3 DNA: TGCGCCAGCAGCCAAGGTAGCGGGCTTCAAGAGACCCAGTACTTC
CDR3 protein: CASSQGSGLQETQYF

V gene: TRBV28
D gene: NA
J gene: TRBJ2-1
clone size: NA
CDR3 DNA: TGTGCCAGCAAGTTGTACCGGGGCTCCTACAATGAGCAGTTCTTC
CDR3 protein: CASKLYRGSYNEQFF

V gene: TRBV28
D gene: NA
J gene: TRBJ1-5
clone size: few
CDR3 DNA: TGTGCCAGCAGTTTAGTAGGGGACTCCAATCAGCCCCAGCATTTT
CDR3 protein: CASSLVGDSNQPQHF

V gene: TRBV19
D gene: TRBD1
J gene: TRBJ1-2
clone size: NA
CDR3 DNA: TGTGCCAGCCGCTGGGACAGGGGGAATAACTATGGCTACACCTTC
CDR3 protein: CASRWDRGNNYGYTF

V gene: TRBV10-2
D gene: NA
J gene: TRBJ2-7
clone size: NA
CDR3 DNA: TGCGCCAGCAGGAGGGACAAAACCCCCCCTGGGGAGCAGTACTTC
CDR3 protein: CASRRDKTPPGEQYF

V gene: TRBV5-1
D gene: TRBD1
J gene: TRBJ1-5
clone size: NA
CDR3 DNA: TGCGCCAGCAGCTTGGCAGGGGGCGGTCAGCCCCAGCATTTT
CDR3 protein: CASSLAGGGQPQHF

V gene: TRBV18
D gene: NA
J gene: TRBJ1-6
clone size: few
CDR3 DNA: TGTGCCAGCTCAGACCTGGATAATTCACCCCTCCACTTT
CDR3 protein: CASSDLDNSPLHF

V gene: TRBV28
D gene: NA
J gene: TRBJ1-2
clone size: NA
CDR3 DNA: TGTGCCAGCAGCAGACGGTGGGCAAGGGCCAATGGCTACACCTTC
CDR3 protein: CASSRRWARANGYTF

V gene: TRBV6-5
D gene: NA
J gene: TRBJ2-7
clone size: NA
CDR3 DNA: TGTGCCAGCAGCGTAGGGTCCTACGAGCAGTACTTC
CDR3 protein: CASSVGSYEQYF

V gene: TRBV10-1
D gene: NA
J gene: TRBJ2-7
clone size: NA
CDR3 DNA: TGCGCCAGCAGTGAGTCGTTACAGGGTGAGCAGTACTTC
CDR3 protein: CASSESLQGEQYF